This T cell receptor (beta chain) emerged from a study of response to subunit inactivated influenza vaccine. Regarding the study as a whole: Each seasonal flu vaccination may recruit only limited new T cells, authors suggested.

On this clonotype itself: Its antigen is not identified.

One entry per CDR3 protein, called by TCRdb with MiXCR from the RT-PCR reads. This sample carries almost 600,000 distinct CDR3 sequences, less than 15% of them seen once, and the ten largest clones take roughly 10%. CDR3 size: 15 residues. Germline assignment: CDR1 SGHTA and CDR2 FQGNSA. The V gene end was trimmed by 5 bases and the J gene end by 3 bases; junction bases not matched to a gene: 7. This receptor was identified in a man between 45 and 60 years old who received an inactivated influenza vaccine. V and J are TRBV7-2 and TRBJ2-7, with 10 nucleotides matching TRBD1. Material: PBMCs from blood, obtained roughly 12 days after vaccination. CDR3 region: CASSPGTGALYEQYF. CDR3 bases: TGTGCCAGCAGCCCTGGGACAGGGGCCCTCTACGAGCAGTACTTC.